The source of this T cell receptor (beta chain) is a study of CXCR3-negative and CXCR3-positive naive CD8 T cells. Study-wide findings and caveats: Both naive subsets had comparably high diversity; memory CD8+ cells much lower. For CXCR3-positive naive cells, TRB CDR3s were more hydrophobic than those of CXCR3-negative naive cells. With CXCR3 expression partially decreased after cryopreservation, most assays relied on fresh PBMCs.

Note on this clonotype: Its antigen is unknown.

Via 5' RACE with UMI labels, TRB cDNA libraries were prepared. TCRdb re-analyzed the 5' RACE reads; it lists each CDR3 protein once, without DNA. In total, the table holds around 60,000 distinct CDR3 sequences. Investigators sorted each CD8+ T cell subset in triplicate, taking under 350,000 cells each time. A CD45RO-CCR7+CD27+CD95- phenotype identified naive CD8+ T cells. This CDR3 spans 15 amino acids. Germline V gives CDR1 LGHNA, CDR2 YSLEER. The chain carries TRBV4-3 and TRBJ1-1. Sequenced input: naive CXCR3+ CD8+ T cells from blood. Subset here: CD45RO-CCR7+CD27+CD95- naive CD8+ T cells expressing CXCR3 (TNR3+). The origin of this receptor is a human donor in good health. Some clones in this sample may be carry-over from other donors' samples. Here the CDR3 reads CASSQDGGSNTEAFF.